Reported below is one T cell receptor (beta chain). Its matching antigen is unknown. The libraries were made with immunoSEQ version 4 in survey mode. Template was genomic DNA at 7.5 to 10 ng/uL, with up to 1 ug used per sample. Using immunoSEQ multiplex PCR, the repertoire was profiled, and TCRdb retains in-frame clones only, with some absent. The sample includes approximately 45,000 clones, just under 90% seen only once; the top ten take about 3.1%. This entry is derived from a study of persistence of HIV-infected CD4 T cells. The overall study: Antigen stimulation activated a lower proportion of cells, more of them memory, than anti-CD3/anti-CD28 stimulation.

The germline CDR1 and CDR2 sequences are LGHNA and YSLEER. The CDR3 has 15 amino acids. Deletions cut 0 bases from V and 1 base from J, with 10 bases between. Cells were stimulated nonspecifically with anti-CD3/anti-CD28 magnetic beads. Sorting of responding CD4+ T cells relied on upregulated CD40 ligand together with CD69. The input for sequencing was CD4+ T cells sorted from PBMCs after roughly 18-hour stimulation, taken from a patient who received antiretroviral therapy. The V gene is TRBV4-3, the J gene TRBJ2-7; tentatively, D is TRBD1 (6 bases). This receptor was identified in an adult woman with HIV who was CMV-seropositive. The DNA for the CDR3 is TGCGCCAGCAGCCAAGACAGGGGCGGATCCTACGAGCAGTACTTC. As protein: CASSQDRGGSYEQYF.